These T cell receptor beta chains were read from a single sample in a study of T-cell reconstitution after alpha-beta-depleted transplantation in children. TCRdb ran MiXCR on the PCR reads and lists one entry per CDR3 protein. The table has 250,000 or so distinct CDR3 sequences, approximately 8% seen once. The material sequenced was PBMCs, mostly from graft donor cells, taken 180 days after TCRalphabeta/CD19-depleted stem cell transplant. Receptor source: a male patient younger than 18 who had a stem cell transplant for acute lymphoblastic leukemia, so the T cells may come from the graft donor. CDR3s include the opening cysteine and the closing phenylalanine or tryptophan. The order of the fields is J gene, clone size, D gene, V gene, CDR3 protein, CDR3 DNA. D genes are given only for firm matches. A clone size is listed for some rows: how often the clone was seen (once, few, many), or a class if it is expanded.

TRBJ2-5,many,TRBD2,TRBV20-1,CSALLAGGAETQYF,TGCAGTGCCCTACTAGCGGGGGGCGCGGAGACCCAGTACTTC
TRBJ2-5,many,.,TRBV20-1,CSARWWDKETQYF,TGCAGTGCTAGGTGGTGGGACAAGGAGACCCAGTACTTC
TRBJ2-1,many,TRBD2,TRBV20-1,CSARILATYNEQFF,TGCAGTGCTAGGATACTAGCGACATACAATGAGCAGTTCTTC
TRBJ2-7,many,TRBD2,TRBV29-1,CSVYTSSGLDYEQYF,TGCAGCGTTTATACCTCTAGCGGGCTAGACTACGAGCAGTACTTC
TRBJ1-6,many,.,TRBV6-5,CASSYRSTGHNSPLHF,TGTGCCAGCAGTTACCGGTCGACAGGTCATAATTCACCCCTCCACTTT
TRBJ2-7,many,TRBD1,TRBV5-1,CASSLGQGREQYF,TGCGCCAGCAGCTTGGGACAGGGAAGGGAGCAGTACTTC
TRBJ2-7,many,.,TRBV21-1,CASSNGQGYEQYF,TGTGCCAGCAGCAACGGACAGGGTTACGAGCAGTACTTC
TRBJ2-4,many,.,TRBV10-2,CASSEAEAKNIQYF,TGCGCCAGCAGTGAGGCGGAGGCCAAAAACATTCAGTACTTC
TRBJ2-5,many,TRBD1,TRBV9,CASSVGERTGGMETQYF,TGTGCCAGCAGCGTAGGAGAAAGGACAGGGGGCATGGAGACCCAGTACTTC
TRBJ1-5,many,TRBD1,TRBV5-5,CASSRAPGQLHF,TGTGCCAGCAGCCGGGCCCCGGGACAGTTGCATTTT
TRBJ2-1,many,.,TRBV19,CAREDTGFF,TGTGCCAGAGAAGACACAGGGTTCTTC
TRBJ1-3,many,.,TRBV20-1,CSATPTGSGNTIYF,TGCAGTGCTACCCCAACGGGCTCTGGAAACACCATATATTTT
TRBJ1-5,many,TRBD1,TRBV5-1,CASSGGTGLNQPQHF,TGCGCCAGCAGCGGAGGGACAGGCCTCAATCAGCCCCAGCATTTT
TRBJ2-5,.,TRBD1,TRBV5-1,CASSLNRGKGTQYF,TGCGCCAGCAGCTTGAACAGGGGGAAAGGGACCCAGTACTTC
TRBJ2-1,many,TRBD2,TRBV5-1,CASSFSGESYNEQFF,TGCGCCAGCAGCTTCAGCGGGGAGTCCTACAATGAGCAGTTCTTC
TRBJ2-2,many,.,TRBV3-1,CASSQAGDGALFF,TGTGCCAGCAGCCAAGCAGGGGATGGGGCCCTGTTTTTT
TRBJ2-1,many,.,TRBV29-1,CSVEWSHEQFF,TGCAGCGTTGAATGGAGCCATGAGCAGTTCTTC
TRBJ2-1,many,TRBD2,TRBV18,CASSPDKKGTSGIGEQFF,TGTGCCAGCTCACCAGACAAAAAAGGGACTAGCGGGATTGGGGAGCAGTTCTTC
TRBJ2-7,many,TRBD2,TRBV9,CASSRGVPYEQYF,TGTGCCAGCAGCCGGGGGGTCCCCTACGAGCAGTACTTC
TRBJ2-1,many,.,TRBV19,CASSIGRSSYNEQFF,TGTGCCAGTAGTATCGGGCGGAGCTCCTACAATGAGCAGTTCTTC
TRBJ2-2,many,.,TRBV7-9,CASSLVGRPGVGELFF,TGTGCCAGCAGCTTAGTAGGCCGGCCGGGAGTCGGGGAGCTGTTTTTT
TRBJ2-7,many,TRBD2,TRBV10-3,CASGTSGSYEQYF,TGTGCCAGTGGGACTAGCGGCTCCTACGAGCAGTACTTC
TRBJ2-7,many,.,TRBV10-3,CAIGTQGEQYF,TGTGCCATCGGAACACAGGGAGAGCAGTACTTC
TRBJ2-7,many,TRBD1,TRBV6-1,CASRSGQGNYEQYF,TGTGCCAGCAGGTCGGGACAGGGCAACTACGAGCAGTACTTC
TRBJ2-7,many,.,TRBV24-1,CATSPASSYEQYF,TGTGCCACCAGTCCAGCGAGCTCCTACGAGCAGTACTTC
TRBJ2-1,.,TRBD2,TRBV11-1,CASSDRPSGGQSYNEQFF,TGTGCCAGCAGTGACCGGCCTAGCGGGGGACAGAGTTACAATGAGCAGTTCTTC
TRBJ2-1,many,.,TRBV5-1,CASNGAGNNEQFF,TGCGCCAGCAACGGGGCGGGGAACAATGAGCAGTTCTTC
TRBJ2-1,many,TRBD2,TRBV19,CASTPGVAGGPHEQFF,TGTGCCAGTACCCCCGGGGTCGCGGGAGGGCCCCATGAGCAGTTCTTC
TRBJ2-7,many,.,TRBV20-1,CSARDEGGYEQYF,TGCAGTGCTAGGGATGAAGGAGGCTACGAGCAGTACTTC
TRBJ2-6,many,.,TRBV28,CASSPPLGGANVLTF,TGTGCCAGCAGCCCCCCTCTTGGGGGGGCCAACGTCCTGACTTTC
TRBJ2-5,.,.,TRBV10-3,CAIRTLGGETQYF,TGTGCCATCAGGACTCTTGGGGGAGAGACCCAGTACTTC
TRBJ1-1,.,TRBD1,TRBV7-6,CASSSGTVQGSTEAFF,TGTGCCAGCAGCTCCGGGACAGTTCAGGGCAGCACTGAAGCTTTCTTT
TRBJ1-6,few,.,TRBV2,CASSERIQGTNNSPLHF,TGTGCCAGCAGTGAACGGATACAGGGAACAAATAATTCACCCCTCCACTTT
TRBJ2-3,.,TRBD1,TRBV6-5,CASSYWDREDTQYF,TGTGCCAGCAGTTACTGGGACAGGGAAGATACGCAGTATTTT
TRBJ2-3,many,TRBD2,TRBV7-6,CASSIIAGADTQYF,TGTGCCAGCAGCATCATAGCGGGAGCAGATACGCAGTATTTT
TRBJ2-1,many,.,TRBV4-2,CASSQGQVEQFF,TGTGCCAGCAGCCAAGGACAGGTTGAGCAGTTCTTC
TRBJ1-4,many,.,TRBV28,CASYWGEKLFF,TGTGCCAGCTATTGGGGTGAAAAACTGTTTTTT
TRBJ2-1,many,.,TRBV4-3,CASSQAADNEQFF,TGCGCCAGCAGCCAAGCCGCCGACAATGAGCAGTTCTTC
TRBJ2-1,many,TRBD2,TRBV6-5,CASSYTSGTTHNEQFF,TGTGCCAGCAGTTACACTTCCGGGACTACACACAATGAGCAGTTCTTC
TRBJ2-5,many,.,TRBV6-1,CASSDRVPAETQYF,TGTGCCAGCAGTGACAGGGTCCCGGCGGAGACCCAGTACTTC
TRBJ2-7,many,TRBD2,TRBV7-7,CASSLARGSSYEQYF,TGTGCTAGCAGCTTAGCGCGCGGGAGCTCCTACGAGCAGTACTTC
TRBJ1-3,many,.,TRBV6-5,CASSSLTGSGNTIYF,TGTGCCAGCAGTTCCTTGACGGGGTCTGGAAACACCATATATTTT
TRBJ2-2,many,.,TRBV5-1,CASSGAGPTGELFF,TGCGCCAGCAGCGGGGCGGGGCCCACCGGGGAGCTGTTTTTT
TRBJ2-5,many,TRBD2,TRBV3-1,CASSQRGGLAGEETQYF,TGTGCCAGCAGCCAAAGGGGAGGACTAGCGGGAGAAGAGACCCAGTACTTC
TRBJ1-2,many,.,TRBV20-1,CSASGAYGYTF,TGCAGTGCCAGCGGGGCCTATGGCTACACCTTC
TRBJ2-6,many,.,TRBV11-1,CASSQWLANVLTF,TGTGCCAGCAGCCAGTGGTTGGCCAACGTCCTGACTTTC
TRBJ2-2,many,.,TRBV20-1,CSATPHRELFF,TGCAGTGCTACCCCCCACCGGGAGCTGTTTTTT
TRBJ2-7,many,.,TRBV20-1,CSARGRTVFYEQYF,TGCAGTGCTAGAGGGAGGACAGTCTTCTACGAGCAGTACTTC
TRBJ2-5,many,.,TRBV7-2,CASRGGLTQETQYF,TGTGCCAGCAGAGGGGGACTAACGCAAGAGACCCAGTACTTC
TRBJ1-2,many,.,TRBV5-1,CASSLDLLGDYTF,TGCGCCAGCAGCCTCGACCTACTAGGGGACTACACCTTC
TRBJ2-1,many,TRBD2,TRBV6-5,CASSYFGLAGANEQFF,TGTGCCAGCAGTTACTTCGGACTAGCGGGAGCGAATGAGCAGTTCTTC
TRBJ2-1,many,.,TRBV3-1,CASSPRGYNEQFF,TGTGCCAGCAGCCCACGAGGTTACAATGAGCAGTTCTTC
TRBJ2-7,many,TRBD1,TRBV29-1,CSVGGQGGEQYF,TGCAGCGTTGGGGGACAGGGAGGCGAGCAGTACTTC
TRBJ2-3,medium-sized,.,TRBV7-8,CASSPYLGPYTDTQYF,TGTGCCAGCAGCCCCTACTTAGGGCCCTACACAGATACGCAGTATTTT
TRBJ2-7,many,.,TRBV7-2,CASSLAGRLSYEQYF,TGTGCCAGCAGCTTAGCGGGGAGACTTTCCTACGAGCAGTACTTC
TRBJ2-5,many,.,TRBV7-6,CASTLPEDKGPQETQYF,TGTGCCAGCACCTTACCGGAGGATAAGGGGCCACAAGAGACCCAGTACTTC
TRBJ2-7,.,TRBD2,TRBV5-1,CASSSSISGTSGIVPYEQYF,TGCGCCAGCAGCTCTAGTATTTCCGGGACTAGCGGGATAGTTCCCTACGAGCAGTACTTC
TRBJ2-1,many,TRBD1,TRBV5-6,CASSLQDRAGYNEQFF,TGTGCCAGCAGCCTCCAGGACAGGGCCGGCTACAATGAGCAGTTCTTC
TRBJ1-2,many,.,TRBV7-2,CASSLLAGGGYTF,TGTGCCAGCAGCTTACTGGCTGGGGGAGGCTACACCTTC
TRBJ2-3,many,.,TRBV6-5,CASSYSGPLGPDTQYF,TGTGCCAGCAGTTACTCCGGGCCACTAGGCCCAGATACGCAGTATTTT